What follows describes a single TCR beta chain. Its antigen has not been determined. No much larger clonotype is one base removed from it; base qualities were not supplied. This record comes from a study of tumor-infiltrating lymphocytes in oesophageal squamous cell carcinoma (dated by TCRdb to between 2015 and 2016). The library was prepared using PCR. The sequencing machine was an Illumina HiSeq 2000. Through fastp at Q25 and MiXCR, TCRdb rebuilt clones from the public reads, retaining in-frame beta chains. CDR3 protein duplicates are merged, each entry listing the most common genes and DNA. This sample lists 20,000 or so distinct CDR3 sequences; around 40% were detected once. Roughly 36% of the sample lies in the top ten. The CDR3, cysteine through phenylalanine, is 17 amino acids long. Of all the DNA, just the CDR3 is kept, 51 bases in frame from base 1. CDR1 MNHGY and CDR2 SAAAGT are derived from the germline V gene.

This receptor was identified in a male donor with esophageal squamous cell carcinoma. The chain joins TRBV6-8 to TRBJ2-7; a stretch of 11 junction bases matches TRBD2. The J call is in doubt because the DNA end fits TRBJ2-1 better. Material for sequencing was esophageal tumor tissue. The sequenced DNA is TGTGCCAGCAGTCCCCGTATTAGCGGGAGGGAAGACAATGAGCAGTTCTTC. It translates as CASSPRISGREDNEQFF.